Listed below are T cell receptor beta chains from one sample, sequenced in a study of shared clonotypes between healthy human individuals. Assay: immunoSEQ multiplex PCR; the TCRdb copy retains only in-frame clones and omits some. The table records 2 million to 2.5 million clones, around 93% of them present only once. Sequenced input: naive CD4+ T cells from PBMCs. The receptors originated from a young man in good health. Some clones in this sample may be carry-over from other donors' samples. Both conserved end residues are part of each CDR3. The D gene is left open where the match is weak. Clone size is stated in some rows and not others, as once, few, many or a class when expanded.

>TRBD2|TRBJ2-3|TRBV5-4|once
CASSLGSGRGKDTQYF
TGTGCCAGCAGCTTGGGTAGCGGGAGAGGAAAAGATACGCAGTATTTT
>.|TRBJ2-7|TRBV5-6|.
CASSLASGGRSYEQYF
TGTGCCAGCAGCTTGGCGAGCGGCGGAAGGTCCTACGAGCAGTACTTC
>.|TRBJ1-1|TRBV28|.
CASSSRSAGAFF
TGTGCCAGCAGTTCGAGGTCCGCGGGAGCTTTCTTT
>.|TRBJ2-5|TRBV2|.
CASRERERRGTQYF
TGTGCCAGCAGGGAACGCGAGCGCCGCGGGACCCAGTACTTC
>TRBD1|TRBJ1-1|TRBV7-9|.
CASSAYRGTEAFF
TGTGCCAGCAGCGCCTACAGGGGCACTGAAGCTTTCTTT
>.|TRBJ2-3|TRBV6-5|.
CASSSPFDTQYF
TGTGCCAGCAGTTCCCCGTTTGATACGCAGTATTTT
>TRBD1|TRBJ1-3|TRBV5-6|.
CASSSRLQGLVDTIYF
TGTGCCAGCAGCTCTAGGCTACAGGGGCTGGTGGACACCATATATTTT
>TRBD2|TRBJ2-2|TRBV5-1|.
CASALGTSGSYSGELFF
TGCGCCAGCGCGCTCGGGACTAGCGGGAGTTACAGCGGGGAGCTGTTTTTT
>.|TRBJ1-5|TRBV7-2|.
CASSLAGLGYGNQPQHF
TGTGCCAGCAGCTTAGCAGGCCTAGGGTACGGCAATCAGCCCCAGCATTTT
>TRBD2|TRBJ2-4|TRBV5-4|.
CASSPGSSGSTLAKNIQYF
TGTGCCAGCAGCCCAGGGTCTAGCGGGAGCACCTTAGCCAAAAACATTCAGTACTTC
>.|TRBJ2-1|TRBV7-3|.
CASSPQVYGNEQFF
TGTGCCAGCAGCCCTCAGGTCTATGGAAATGAGCAGTTCTTC
>TRBD1|TRBJ2-4|TRBV6-5|once
CASSSTGGRGKNIQYF
TGTGCCAGCAGTTCGACAGGGGGCAGGGGCAAAAACATTCAGTACTTC
>TRBD2|TRBJ2-5|TRBV4-2|once
CASSQVFGSSGGGGGQETQYF
TGTGCCAGCAGCCAAGTTTTCGGGTCTAGCGGTGGAGGAGGAGGACAAGAGACCCAGTACTTC
>.|TRBJ2-5|TRBV2|.
CASSEWQGFFLAETQYF
TGTGCCAGCAGTGAATGGCAGGGGTTTTTTCTGGCGGAGACCCAGTACTTC
>.|TRBJ2-4|TRBV4-1|.
CASSQIFGSAKNIQYF
TGCGCCAGCAGCCAAATATTCGGGTCAGCCAAAAACATTCAGTACTTC
>TRBD2|TRBJ2-7|TRBV6-5|.
CASSPVASGFYEQYF
TGTGCCAGCAGTCCCGTTGCTAGCGGGTTCTACGAGCAGTACTTC
>.|TRBJ1-4|TRBV5-1|.
CASSLDLRREKLFF
TGCGCCAGCAGCTTGGATTTAAGACGAGAAAAACTGTTTTTT
>TRBD2|TRBJ2-5|TRBV5-1|.
CASSFGLAGDQETQYF
TGCGCCAGCAGCTTCGGACTAGCGGGAGACCAAGAGACCCAGTACTTC
>TRBD1|TRBJ2-6|TRBV2|.
CASSEMTGGGGANVLTF
TGTGCCAGCAGTGAGATGACAGGGGGAGGCGGGGCCAACGTCCTGACTTTC
>.|TRBJ1-1|TRBV28|.
CASSLASWDTEAFF
TGTGCCAGCAGTTTAGCCTCTTGGGACACTGAAGCTTTCTTT
>TRBD2|TRBJ2-1|TRBV5-1|.
CASRPTSDEQFF
TGCGCCAGCAGACCCACTAGCGATGAGCAGTTCTTC
>.|TRBJ2-1|TRBV5-6|.
CASSASDSRFYNEQFF
TGTGCCAGCAGCGCCTCTGACAGCCGCTTTTACAATGAGCAGTTCTTC
>.|TRBJ2-4|TRBV4-2|.
CASSQVELDRKNIQYF
TGTGCCAGCAGCCAGGTGGAGCTGGACAGAAAAAACATTCAGTACTTC
>TRBD1|TRBJ1-4|TRBV10-3|.
CAISEAPRGGTNEKLFF
TGTGCCATCAGTGAGGCTCCGAGAGGGGGCACTAATGAAAAACTGTTTTTT
>.|TRBJ2-3|TRBV23-1|.
CARAGLRTDTQYF
TGCGCCAGAGCCGGGTTACGCACAGATACGCAGTATTTT
>.|TRBJ1-6|TRBV10-3|.
CAIPGRGPNSPLHF
TGTGCCATCCCTGGGAGGGGACCTAATTCACCCCTCCACTTT
>.|TRBJ2-2|TRBV5-1|.
CASYKSGYNTGELFF
TGCGCCAGCTACAAGAGTGGGTACAACACCGGGGAGCTGTTTTTT
>TRBD1|TRBJ2-7|TRBV10-3|once
CAITLGQGTYEQYF
TGTGCCATCACCCTAGGACAGGGAACCTACGAGCAGTACTTC
>.|TRBJ2-7|TRBV10-3|.
CAISDRQGSIEQYF
TGTGCCATCAGTGACCGGCAGGGAAGTATCGAGCAGTACTTC
>TRBD1|TRBJ1-2|TRBV30|once
CAWRRGTGGIYGYTF
TGTGCCTGGAGGAGGGGAACAGGGGGCATCTATGGCTACACCTTC
>.|TRBJ1-1|TRBV15|.
CATSRSGLEAFF
TGTGCCACCAGCAGATCTGGTCTTGAAGCTTTCTTT
>.|TRBJ2-7|TRBV6-5|.
CASSYEARGISYEQYF
TGTGCCAGCAGTTACGAGGCGAGAGGCATCTCCTACGAGCAGTACTTC
>.|TRBJ2-3|TRBV6-6|.
CASSLRTDTQYF
TGTGCCAGCAGTTTAAGGACAGATACGCAGTATTTT
>.|TRBJ2-7|TRBV2|.
CASSEYGWGVGTEQYF
TGTGCCAGCAGTGAATATGGTTGGGGGGTGGGGACGGAGCAGTACTTC
>.|TRBJ2-7|TRBV11-2|once
CATSRAFAYEQYF
TGTGCCACCTCAAGGGCGTTCGCCTACGAGCAGTACTTC
>.|TRBJ1-1|TRBV2|.
CASRARTVNTEAFF
TGTGCCAGCAGGGCCCGGACAGTGAACACTGAAGCTTTCTTT
>TRBD1|TRBJ1-1|TRBV6-1|few
CASSRPGQGTEAFF
TGTGCCAGCAGCCGACCGGGACAGGGGACTGAAGCTTTCTTT